What follows are 28 T cell receptor beta chains derived from one specimen sequenced in a study of Ad26.COV2.S vaccination and SARS-CoV-2 variants. The protocol was immunoSEQ multiplex PCR, while the TCRdb copy is restricted to in-frame clones and leaves out a portion. The profile shows approximately 350,000 clones, approximately 83% of them singletons. Treatment denoted: roughly 20 received Ad26.COV2.S at low or high dose, single or two shots; 5 received placebo; per-sample allocation not given. Collection of the samples took place on day 63 after the first injection of vaccine or placebo. Source: peripheral blood, taken in a trial of Ad26.COV2.S vaccine versus placebo. These receptors all stem from a person aged 18-60 years who received the Ad26.COV2.S COVID-19 vaccine or a placebo.

A few counts support this clone. The rearrangement joins TRBV5-1 to TRBJ1-6; D perhaps matches TRBD1 (5 bases). V was clipped by 0 bases and J by 5 bases, with 12 bases between them. This CDR3 region has 16 residues. CDR1 SGHRS and CDR2 YFSETQ come from the germline V gene. CDR3 DNA sequence: TGCGCCAGCAGCTTGGGGGGGAATGGCGATAATTCACCCCTCCACTTT. This translates into CASSLGGNGDNSPLHF.

The chain recombines TRBV18 with TRBJ2-5, with D unclear. Trimming removed 3 bases from V and 3 bases from J, with 11 bases in between. Germline CDR1 and CDR2: KGHSH and LQKENI. The CDR3 spans 14 residues. The CDR3 DNA follows: TGTGCCAGCTCACCCCTCGGCAGAAAAGAGACCCAGTACTTC. This encodes CASSPLGRKETQYF.

This clone was seen just once. The chain joins TRBV5-6 to TRBJ1-6; TRBD1 is a possible D gene (5 bases). Trimming left V 0 bases short and J 6 bases short, with 16 bases between. CDR1 is SGHDT, CDR2 YYEEEE, per germline. This CDR3 is 17 amino acids long. CDR3 nucleotides: TGTGCCAGCAGCTTGGCCCGTGGGGCCGATAGTAATTCACCCCTCCACTTT. Translation gives CASSLARGADSNSPLHF.

J is TRBJ1-1 and V is TRBV5-6; D is unresolved. Germline loops: CDR1 SGHDT, CDR2 YYEEEE. This CDR3 has 13 amino acids. The V end lost 0 bases, the J end lost 5 bases, and 8 bases lay between the germline ends. The CDR3 sequence is CASSLGLFTEAFF. The CDR3 DNA follows: TGTGCCAGCAGCTTGGGGCTGTTTACTGAAGCTTTCTTT. The variable domain in full, completed from reference TRBV5-6 and TRBJ1-1, reads DAGVTQSPTHLIKTRGQQVTLRCSPKSGHDTVSWYQQALGQGPQFIFQYYEEEERQRGNFPDRFSGHQFPNYSSELNVNALLLGDSALYLCASSLGLFTEAFFGQGTRLTVV.

The chain is built from TRBV7-3 and TRBJ2-7; D might be TRBD1 (7 bases). The germline CDR1 and CDR2 sequences are SGHTA and FQGTGA. This CDR3 is 16 amino acids long. Deletions cut 5 bases from V and 6 bases from J, with 23 bases between. For the CDR3, the DNA is TGTGCCAGCAGCGTACACCCAGGGGGAGGAATCACCGAGCAGTACTTC. This sequence encodes CASSVHPGGGITEQYF.

This chain connects TRBV7-2 to TRBJ2-7; TRBD2 is a possible D gene (5 bases). Trimming removed 1 base from V and 0 bases from J, with 10 bases in between. This CDR3 region has 15 residues. Germline-derived CDR1 and CDR2 are SGHTA and FQGNSA. The CDR3 bases are TGTGCCAGCAGCTTAGGGATAGCGAGCTCCTACGAGCAGTACTTC. Encoded protein: CASSLGIASSYEQYF.

This sequence joins TRBV27 and TRBJ1-1; 7 bases agree with TRBD1. Germline trimming cut 2 bases from V and 11 bases from J; bases unmatched to any gene: 8. From germline, CDR1 is MNHEY and CDR2 SMNVEV (reference sequence). The CDR3 loop spans 13 amino acids. Written as DNA, the CDR3 is TGTGCCAGCAGTTTAAACAGGGGTACCGCCGCTTTCTTT. Translating gives CASSLNRGTAAFF.

The chain is built from TRBV23-1 and TRBJ1-1; TRBD1 might be the D (5 bases). TRBV23-1 is an ORF, with its function uncertain. This CDR3 is 13 amino acids long. The V end was cut by 8 bases, the J end by 6 bases, with 16 bases between. The CDR3 protein is CASAGGSGSEAFF. The DNA of the CDR3 is TGCGCCAGCGCCGGGGGTAGCGGTTCTGAAGCTTTCTTT.

This chain uses TRBV7-3 with TRBJ2-1, with 7 nucleotides matching TRBD2. J gave up 0 bases and V 3 bases, and 2 bases lay outside the gene matches. CDR1 and CDR2 (germline): SGHTA, FQGTGA. This CDR3 has 15 residues. The CDR3 loop is CASSFGTNSYNEQFF. In DNA, the CDR3 is TGTGCCAGCAGCTTCGGGACTAACTCCTACAATGAGCAGTTCTTC. The whole variable domain, remainder taken from reference TRBV7-3 and TRBJ2-1, is GAGVSQTPSNKVTEKGKYVELRCDPISGHTALYWYRQSLGQGPEFLIYFQGTGAADDSGLPNDRFFAVRPEGSVSTLKIQRTERGDSAVYLCASSFGTNSYNEQFFGPGTRLTVL.

The rearrangement joins TRBV19 to TRBJ1-5; 8 bases map to TRBD1. Germline loops: CDR1 LNHDA, CDR2 SQIVND (reference sequence). V dropped 8 bases and J dropped 1; count of bases not matched to a gene: 4. CDR3 length equals 14 residues. Here the CDR3 reads CASRTGYSNQPQHF. The CDR3, as DNA: TGTGCCAGTCGGACAGGGTACAGCAATCAGCCCCAGCATTTT. The entire variable domain, with the rest obtained from reference TRBV19 and TRBJ1-5, is as follows: DGGITQSPKYLFRKEGQNVTLSCEQNLNHDAMYWYRQDPGQGLRLIYYSQIVNDFQKGDIAEGYSVSREKKESFPLTVTSAQKNPTAFYLCASRTGYSNQPQHFGDGTRLSIL.

This sequence joins TRBV19 and TRBJ2-5; 12 positions match TRBD2. The germline gives CDR1 LNHDA, CDR2 SQIVND (reference sequence). V lost 5 bases, J lost 6 bases, and 7 bases stayed unmatched. The CDR3 totals 15 residues. The CDR3 DNA reads TGTGCCAGTAGTTCCCGGACTAGCGGGGACAAGACCCAGTACTTC. This translates into CASSSRTSGDKTQYF.

The chain recombines TRBV10-1 with TRBJ1-2; D ambiguous. With 3 bases removed from V and 2 bases from J, the gap between germline ends came to 1 base. CDR3 length equals 11 residues. Looked up from germline, CDR1 is WNHNN and CDR2 is SYGVQD (reference sequence). CDR3 sequence reads: CASSENYGYTF. The CDR3, as DNA: TGCGCCAGCAGTGAAAACTATGGCTACACCTTC.

The chain carries TRBV24-1 and TRBJ2-5; D is possibly TRBD2 (5 bases). The CDR3 loop spans 17 amino acids. Trimming stripped 5 bases from V and 7 bases from J, with 25 bases between. The germline V gene has CDR1 KGHDR and CDR2 SFDVKD. In nucleotides, the CDR3 is TGTGCCACCAGTGGTACCTGGAGCGACCCGACCCGGGGGACCCAGTACTTC. It encodes CATSGTWSDPTRGTQYF.

V usage is TRBV27 and J usage is TRBJ1-1; D gene uncertain. The CDR3 totals 13 residues. CDR1 and CDR2 (germline): MNHEY, SMNVEV (reference sequence). V shed 5 bases and J shed 4 bases, with 11 bases lying between them. The CDR3 DNA reads TGTGCCAGCAGTGTATATGGGAGCACTGAAGCTTTCTTT. As protein: CASSVYGSTEAFF.

This clone was counted a single time. This chain joins TRBV15 and TRBJ1-4; the D gene is possibly TRBD1 (6 bases). The CDR3 contains 14 residues. The germline V gene encodes CDR1 LNHNV and CDR2 YYDKDF (reference sequence). Trimming took 0 bases from V and 4 from J, leaving 6 bases between them. The chain's CDR3 is CATSRDRGNEKLFF. The CDR3 DNA follows: TGTGCCACCAGCAGAGACAGGGGTAATGAAAAACTGTTTTTT.

The chain recombines TRBV19 with TRBJ2-5; the D is unclear. The CDR3 length is 14 residues. V was trimmed by 4 bases and J by 3 bases, leaving 12 bases between them. Germline V gene lookup returns CDR1 LNHDA and CDR2 SQIVND (reference sequence). CDR3 DNA sequence: TGTGCCAGTAGTACACAGTTATTCGAAGAGACCCAGTACTTC. Its protein is CASSTQLFEETQYF.

The rearrangement joins TRBV6-4 to TRBJ2-7; maybe TRBD1 (6 bases). Trimming took off 3 bases at V and 4 bases at J, with 13 bases between the two ends. This CDR3 comprises 14 residues. The germline V gene encodes CDR1 MRHNA and CDR2 SNTAGT. DNA for the CDR3: TGTGCCAGCAGTGATGGGGGCACCAATTACGAGCAGTACTTC. This translates into CASSDGGTNYEQYF.

This clone was found a few times. The CDR3 is CASSHWTGGNTEAFF. CDR3 sequence (DNA): TGTGCCAGCAGCCATTGGACAGGGGGGAACACTGAAGCTTTCTTT. The chain uses TRBV14 and TRBJ1-1; TRBD1 aligns across 10 bases. Per the germline V gene, CDR1 is SGHDN and CDR2 is FVKESK. This CDR3 is built from 15 residues. Trimming removed 3 bases from V and 1 base from J; junction bases left unmatched: 2.

A single count supports this clone. The rearrangement joins TRBV7-6 to TRBJ2-3, with 13 positions matching TRBD2. This CDR3 is built from 14 residues. Germline V gene data show CDR1 as SGHVS and CDR2 as FNYEAQ. V lost 9 bases and J lost 5; bases outside the gene matches: 5. This chain's CDR3 is CASGLAGARDTQYF. The CDR3 nucleotides are TGTGCCAGTGGACTAGCGGGAGCCAGAGATACGCAGTATTTT.

V gene TRBV7-6 combines with J gene TRBJ2-3; D perhaps matches TRBD2 (6 bases). V lost 3 bases to trimming and J lost 10 bases, with 11 bases between them. The CDR3 runs to 12 residues. Germline CDR1 is SGHVS and CDR2 is FNYEAQ. CDR3 sequence reads: CASSFLEGAQYF. CDR3 coding DNA: TGTGCCAGCAGCTTCCTGGAGGGCGCGCAGTATTTT.

V is TRBV5-5 and J is TRBJ1-2, with TRBD1 as a possible D gene (6 bases). The CDR3 is made up of 15 amino acids. The ends were cut back, 4 bases at V and 0 bases at J, with 13 bases in the middle. The germline gives CDR1 SGHKS, CDR2 YYEKEE (reference sequence). The CDR3 region has the DNA TGTGCCAGCAGCCTTCGGACAGAAACTAACTATGGCTACACCTTC. It is translated as CASSLRTETNYGYTF.

This clone was found once. V usage is TRBV11-2 and J usage is TRBJ2-7; D is perhaps TRBD2 (6 bases). Per the germline V gene, CDR1 is SGHAT and CDR2 is FQNNGV. V was shortened by 3 bases and J by 4 bases, with 16 bases between the two germline ends. The CDR3 is 15 residues long. CDR3 residues: CASSLRDSGAYEQYF. DNA of the CDR3: TGTGCCAGCAGCTTGAGGGACTCCGGAGCGTACGAGCAGTACTTC.

This rearrangement joins TRBV11-3 to TRBJ2-1; 8 bases map to TRBD2. V lost 5 bases, J lost 10 bases, and 13 bases stayed unmatched. CDR1 is SGHNT and CDR2 is YENEEA in the germline V gene. The CDR3 has 15 residues. The DNA for the CDR3 is TGTGCCAGCAGCCCCGGGGTAGCGGGGCTAAAGGAGCAGTTCTTC. It specifies CASSPGVAGLKEQFF.

This clone was observed a few times. V usage is TRBV19 and J usage is TRBJ1-6; D uncertain. The CDR3 extends over 14 amino acids. Germline V lookup: CDR1 LNHDA, CDR2 SQIVND (reference sequence). V lost 7 bases, J lost 9 bases, and 16 bases lay in between. In nucleotides, the CDR3 is TGTGCCAGTACCGCGCGTAAACAGAGTTCACCCCTCCACTTT. Translated: CASTARKQSSPLHF.

The chain combines TRBV7-8 with TRBJ2-1; a weak D match, TRBD1 (5 bases). This CDR3 region has 13 residues. The V gene lost 7 bases and the J gene lost 2 bases, with 9 bases spanning the gap. Germline loops: CDR1 SGHVS, CDR2 FQNEAQ. DNA for the CDR3: TGTGCCAGCAACGACAGAGCCTACAATGAGCAGTTCTTC. It is translated as CASNDRAYNEQFF.

The rearrangement uses TRBV9 and TRBJ2-3; perhaps TRBD1 as D (6 bases). This CDR3 contains 15 residues. V lost 2 bases, J lost 0 bases, and 10 bases lay in between. From germline, CDR1 is SGDLS and CDR2 YYNGEE. The CDR3 sequence: CASSVGASSTDTQYF. The CDR3, as DNA: TGTGCCAGCAGCGTGGGGGCAAGTAGCACAGATACGCAGTATTTT.

The V and J genes are TRBV2 and TRBJ2-1; weak D call: TRBD2 (6 bases). CDR3 length equals 15 residues. Per the germline V gene, CDR1 is SNHLY and CDR2 is FYNNEI. Trimming pared 3 bases from V and 4 bases from J, leaving 13 bases between. CDR3 nucleotide sequence: TGTGCCAGCAGTGAGGAGGGAGGCCCTTACAATGAGCAGTTCTTC. It encodes CASSEEGGPYNEQFF.

This chain uses TRBV4-1 with TRBJ2-1; D uncertain. V shed 4 bases and J shed 9 bases, with 10 bases lying between them. Germline assignment: CDR1 MGHRA and CDR2 YSYEKL. The CDR3 sequence is 12 residues long. As DNA, the CDR3 is TGCGCCAGCAGCCTTGATAGCCGTGAGCAGTTCTTC. As protein: CASSLDSREQFF.